The T cell receptor beta chain under discussion was sequenced for a study of cytomegalovirus exposure and HLA in healthy donors (dated by TCRdb to about 2017). The study in broad terms: In an earlier analysis of 587 of the donors, about 260 Gb of sequence data and approximately 120 million unique TCR beta sequences from roughly 190 million T cells were reported. An early release covering 550 to 650 HLA-typed donors comprised approximately 300 gigabases of sequencing data and roughly 85 million unique TCR sequences. Of the 300 to 500 genotyped donors, over 80% were placed in the genetic ancestry cluster associated with self-reported Caucasian donors. The study aimed to test whether cataloging public T cell receptors could reveal signatures of past pathogen exposure. The study used immunosequencing to profile the T cell repertoires of approximately 640 subjects and linked those repertoires to cytomegalovirus serostatus. Along with the approximately 700-subject first cohort, a separate validation cohort of some 130 different subjects was used. To predict cytomegalovirus infection status, the study combined high-throughput TCR immunosequencing, statistical association of individual TCRs with disease status, and machine learning. To study patterns of TCR occurrence, a later analysis re-analyzed previously published TCR beta repertoires from 666 donors and added high-resolution HLA genotyping. Rather than drawing on any new phenotypic data, the later analysis identified candidate immune exposures from TCR beta sequences and the way those sequences occurred across donors. In an earlier analysis of roughly 580 of the donors, high-throughput TCR beta sequencing was used to judge whether each TCR beta V gene segment behaved as functional or pseudogenic. Donor age, sex, ethnicity and CMV serostatus were collected together with the repertoire data. A later genetic analysis took genome-wide SNP genotypes for about 55% of the roughly 670 donors and used that subset as a discovery cohort. All discovery cohort repertoires had been generated on a single sequencing platform. Both class I and class II loci were covered by HLA typing, at four-digit resolution. Typing coverage differed by locus: A, B, C, DRB1 and DQB1 were typed in roughly 620-640 donors, DQA1 in roughly 500, DPA1 in approximately 600, and DPB1 in 400 to 480. Four or five DR-DQ haplotypes were handled as single units for association and clustering because linkage in the cohort was strong. On average, roughly 240,000 unique TCR beta nucleotide sequences were sequenced per donor among 398 genotyped donors of the cohort, with roughly 18% of those sequences being non-productive.

Libraries were made using the immunoSEQ multiplex PCR assay. A mixture of 60 forward primers for TCR Vbeta segments and 13 reverse primers for TCR Jbeta segments was used in the multiplex PCR. The CDR3 region of rearranged TCR beta genes was amplified from genomic DNA by a multiplex PCR assay. Amplified TCR beta libraries were sequenced as 87-base-pair reads on the Illumina HiSeq System. The study's processing was this. In a later analysis, tens of millions of unique TCR beta chains were counted across the 666 repertoires, and roughly 11 million of these chains were shared by at least two donors. Raw reads were error-corrected and collapsed into unique sequences by a nearest-neighbor algorithm in which closely related sequences were merged to remove PCR and sequencing errors. To assign V, D and J gene segments, CDR3 sequences were aligned to IMGT reference sequences. For a sequence to be retained, at least a six-nucleotide match to both a V gene segment and a J gene segment was required. Rearrangements were called productive when the CDR3 lacked stop codons and stayed in frame with V and J; all others were non-productive. Following IMGT convention, CDR3 was defined as the stretch from the second conserved V-encoded cysteine up to the conserved J-encoded phenylalanine. Sequences without an unambiguous match to a single V gene segment were excluded from the earlier analysis of approximately 560 of the donors. In an earlier analysis of approximately 590 of the donors, a V segment was called functional when productive rearrangements were above 56.7%, and segregating when the standard deviation between donors exceeded 5%. A statistical classification framework was built to diagnose cytomegalovirus status from the catalog of TCR beta chain sequences. In a later analysis, V and J genes were assigned by comparing TCR nucleotide sequences against IMGT/GENE-DB human TR gene sequences. The TCRdist pipeline was used in a later analysis to assign CDR3 sequences and most-parsimonious VDJ recombination scenarios. A later analysis defined each TCR beta chain by its CDR3 amino acid sequence plus V-gene family, and excluded reads lacking a unique V-gene family. To address suspected cross-contamination and a sequencing artifact, a later analysis removed around 600 highly shared, low-generation-probability nucleotide sequences. In a later analysis, a clonal expansion index for each public chain was calculated from normalized within-repertoire ranks of inferred template counts. In a later analysis, generation probabilities were computed with a VDJ recombination model fitted to out-of-frame rearrangements, and the resulting probabilities were checked against IGoR. Hypergeometric tests were used in a later analysis to score TCR-TCR, TCR-HLA and TCR-CMV co-occurrence, with a repertoire-size bias correction applied to the TCR pairs. In a later analysis, false discovery rates were estimated by permuting HLA or CMV assignments 20 times. A later analysis grouped co-occurring TCRs with DBSCAN, adding TCRdist sequence similarity when clustering within HLA-allele-positive subsets. For co-occurrence clustering, repertoires with fewer than 30,000 or more than 120,000 public chains were excluded, along with a handful of repertoires with anomalous nucleotide sharing. The clones in this table, taken by TCRdb from immuneACCESS, are in-frame only. Not every clone is retained; where verified, under half of the shortfall comes from an unresolved V gene, and the cause of the rest is unknown. V, J and clone size are taken as reported in that table, and D and trimming were inferred from the DNA itself. The sample's records list 150,000 to 250,000 clones. Of the sample, roughly 0.74% is held by the ten largest clones.

Turning to this clone: Its antigen is currently not known.

In total, 600 or so healthy bone marrow donors made up the cohort. At the time of sampling, all cohort members were nominally healthy, though unrecorded immune exposures were likely present. The donor tested CMV seronegative and was one of the 352 seronegative cohort members. Each donor provided a peripheral blood sample, and peripheral blood mononuclear cells were used for TCR beta sequencing. The Qiagen DNeasy Blood Extraction Kit was used to extract genomic DNA from the blood cell samples. What the work shows at the level of the full study, not this receptor alone: In a later analysis, several top co-occurrence clusters were reported to appear linked to parvovirus B19, influenza, CMV and Epstein-Barr virus. Roughly uniform sequencing depth across donors was assumed in presence/absence analyses, although this assumption may not hold. A few of the identified cytomegalovirus-associated TCR beta chains were confirmed in vitro to be specific for cytomegalovirus antigens. The cohort was sequenced for TCR beta chains only, and without alpha or paired-chain data the features that could be detected were limited. In a later analysis, most CMV-associated TCR beta chains were found to appear HLA-restricted, with HLA associations seemingly driven largely by CMV exposure. A cluster of highly shared sequence variants was judged likely to be a technical artifact of the sequencing pipeline. The authors suggested that the approach could potentially be extended to other disease states and immunological phenotypes. Specific HLA alleles were associated with 15,000 to 20,000 TCR beta sequences at a false discovery rate of 0.05 in a later analysis. A later analysis found that TCR association rates varied across HLA loci, with DRB1 alleles showing the most associated TCRs and HLA-C alleles the fewest. The classifier was reported to diagnose cytomegalovirus status with high specificity and sensitivity in both the original cohort and the validation cohort. In a later genetic analysis, a missense DCLRE1C variant was associated with V-gene and J-gene trimming of TCR beta chains, and the association was replicated in an independent cohort. A further reported finding was that TCR beta sequences accurately predicted the HLA-A and HLA-B alleles for most subjects in the first cohort. A total of fewer than 200 TCR beta chains were listed by the study as associated with cytomegalovirus. According to a later genetic analysis, donors in an Asian-associated ancestry cluster had fewer N-insertions in productive TCRs than the approximately 650-donor mean. Because HLA typing was unavailable for some donors at each locus, only the typed subset was used in association tests. Linkage disequilibrium might explain the correlated functional status among segregating V segments, but an unknown experimental factor could not be ruled out. Across donors, most TCR sequences were observed very rarely, whereas some public TCRs were present in many individuals. Over 15 rarely observed V segments, including chromosome 9 orphons, were excluded from the earlier analysis of several hundred of the donors because counts were too low. In a later analysis, HLA-associated TCR beta chains were found to be more clonally expanded and to have lower generation probabilities than equally common non-associated chains. Assigning TCR associations to individual alleles was difficult when HLA alleles, especially DR and DQ, strongly co-occurred. For the cohort, immune exposure information was limited to CMV serostatus. Broadly in line with IMGT annotations, most TCR beta V segments showed up in productive rearrangements about 87% or about 30% of the time in an earlier analysis of 587 of the donors.

The TCR was taken from a boy aged 5-17 years in good health and CMV-seronegative. Sequencing was done on a sample of PBMCs.

CDR3 reads: CASSPLGGFAGNTIYF. The base sequence is TGTGCCAGCAGCCCCCTGGGGGGGTTTGCGGGAAACACCATATATTTT. Recombination connected TRBV11-2 to TRBJ1-3; TRBD1 could be the D gene, as 5 bases match. Via the germline V gene, CDR1 is SGHAT and CDR2 FQNNGV. The cysteine opens and the phenylalanine closes a CDR3 of 16 amino acids. Only the CDR3 part of the read is kept: 48 bases, read in frame from the first base. V sheds 5 bases and J sheds 4 bases, leaving 18 bases between their ends.